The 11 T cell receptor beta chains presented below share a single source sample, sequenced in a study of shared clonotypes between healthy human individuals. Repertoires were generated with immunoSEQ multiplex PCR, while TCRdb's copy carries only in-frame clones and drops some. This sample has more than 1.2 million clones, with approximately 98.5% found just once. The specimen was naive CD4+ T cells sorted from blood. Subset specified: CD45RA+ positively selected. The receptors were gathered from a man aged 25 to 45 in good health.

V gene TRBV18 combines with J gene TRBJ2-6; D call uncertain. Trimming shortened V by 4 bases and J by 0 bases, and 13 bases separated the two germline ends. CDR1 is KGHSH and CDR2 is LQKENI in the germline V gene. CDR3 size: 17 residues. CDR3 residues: CASSLMSTGSGANVLTF. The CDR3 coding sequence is TGTGCCAGCTCACTCATGTCAACTGGCTCTGGGGCCAACGTCCTGACTTTC.

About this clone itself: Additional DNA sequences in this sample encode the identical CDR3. Written as DNA, the CDR3 is TGTGCCAGCAGTTTCCTAGGTTCCGAGCAGTACTTC. Its protein is CASSFLGSEQYF. The chain carries TRBV28 and TRBJ2-7; D remains unclear. The CDR3 consists of 12 residues. With 3 bases removed from V and 6 bases from J, the gap between germline ends came to 9 bases. CDR1 and CDR2 (germline): MDHEN, SYDVKM.

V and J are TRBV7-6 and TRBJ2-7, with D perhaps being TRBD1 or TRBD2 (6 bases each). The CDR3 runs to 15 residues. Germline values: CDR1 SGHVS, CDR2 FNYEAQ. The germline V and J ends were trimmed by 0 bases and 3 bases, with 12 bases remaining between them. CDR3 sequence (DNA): TGTGCCAGCAGCTTAGCGCCCGGGGGCTACTACGAGCAGTACTTC. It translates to CASSLAPGGYYEQYF.

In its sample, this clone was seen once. The CDR3 protein is CASSPRTLAGGGYEQYF. Here the CDR3 DNA reads TGCGCCAGCAGCCCACGGACGCTAGCGGGAGGCGGATACGAGCAGTACTTC. This rearrangement joins TRBV4-1 to TRBJ2-7; 11 positions agree with TRBD2. The CDR3 consists of 17 residues. The germline gives CDR1 MGHRA, CDR2 YSYEKL. The ends lost 4 bases at V and 4 bases at J; junction bases unmatched: 12.

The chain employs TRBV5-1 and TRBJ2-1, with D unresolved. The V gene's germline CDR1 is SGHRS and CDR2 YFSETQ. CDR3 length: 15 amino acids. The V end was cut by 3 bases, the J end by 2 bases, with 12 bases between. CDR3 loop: CASSYDPAAYNEQFF. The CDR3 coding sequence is TGCGCCAGCAGCTATGACCCGGCCGCCTACAATGAGCAGTTCTTC.

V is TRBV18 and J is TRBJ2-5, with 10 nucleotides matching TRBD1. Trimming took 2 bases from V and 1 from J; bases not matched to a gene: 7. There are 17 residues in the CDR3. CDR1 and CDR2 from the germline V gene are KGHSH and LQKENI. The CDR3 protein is CASSPIRDRGSQETQYF. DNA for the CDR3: TGTGCCAGCTCACCAATTAGGGACAGGGGTAGCCAAGAGACCCAGTACTTC.

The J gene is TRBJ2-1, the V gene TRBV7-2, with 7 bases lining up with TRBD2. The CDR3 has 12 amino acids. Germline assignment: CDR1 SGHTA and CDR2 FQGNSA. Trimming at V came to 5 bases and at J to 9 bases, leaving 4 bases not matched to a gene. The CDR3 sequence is CASSLRLAEQFF. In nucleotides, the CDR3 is TGTGCCAGCAGCCTCCGACTAGCTGAGCAGTTCTTC.

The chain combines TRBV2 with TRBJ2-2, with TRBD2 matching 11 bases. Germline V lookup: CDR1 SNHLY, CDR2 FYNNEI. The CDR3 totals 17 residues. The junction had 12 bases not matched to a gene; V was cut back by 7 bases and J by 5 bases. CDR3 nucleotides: TGTGCCAGCAAGACTAGCGGGAAGGTTCGTACGACCGGGGAGCTGTTTTTT. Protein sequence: CASKTSGKVRTTGELFF.

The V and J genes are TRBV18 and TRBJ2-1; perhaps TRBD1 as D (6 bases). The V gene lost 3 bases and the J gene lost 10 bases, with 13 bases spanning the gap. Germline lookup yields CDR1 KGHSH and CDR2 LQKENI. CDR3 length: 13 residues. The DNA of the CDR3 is TGTGCCAGCTCACCGGCTTCAGGGACAGAGCAGTTCTTC. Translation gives CASSPASGTEQFF.

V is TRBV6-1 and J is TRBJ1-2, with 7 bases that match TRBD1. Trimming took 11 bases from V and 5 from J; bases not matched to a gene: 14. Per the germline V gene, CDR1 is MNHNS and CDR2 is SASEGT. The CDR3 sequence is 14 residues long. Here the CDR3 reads CAGSAGTAPYGYTF. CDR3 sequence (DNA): TGTGCCGGATCCGCCGGGACAGCTCCTTATGGCTACACCTTC.

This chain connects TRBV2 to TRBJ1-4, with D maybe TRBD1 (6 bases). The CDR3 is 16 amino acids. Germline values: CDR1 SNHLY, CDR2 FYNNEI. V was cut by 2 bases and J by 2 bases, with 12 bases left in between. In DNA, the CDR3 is TGTGCCAGCAGTGAAACCAGGGGCCGGACTAATGAAAAACTGTTTTTT. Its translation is CASSETRGRTNEKLFF.